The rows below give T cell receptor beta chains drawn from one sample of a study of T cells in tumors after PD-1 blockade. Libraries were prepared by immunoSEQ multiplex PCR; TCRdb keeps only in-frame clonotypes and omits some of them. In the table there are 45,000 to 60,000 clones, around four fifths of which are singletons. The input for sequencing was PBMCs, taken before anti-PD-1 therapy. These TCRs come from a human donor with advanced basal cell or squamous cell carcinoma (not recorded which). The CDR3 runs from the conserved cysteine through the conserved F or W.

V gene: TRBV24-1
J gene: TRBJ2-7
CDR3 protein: CATSMGTREQYF

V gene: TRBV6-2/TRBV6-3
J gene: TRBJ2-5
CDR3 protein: CASSTGGAWETQYF

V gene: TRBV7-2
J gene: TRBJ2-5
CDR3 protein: CASSSGRVQETQYF

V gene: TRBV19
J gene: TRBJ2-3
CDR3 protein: CASSTTGTSSDTQYF

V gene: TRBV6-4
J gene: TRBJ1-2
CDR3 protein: CASSPDYGYTF

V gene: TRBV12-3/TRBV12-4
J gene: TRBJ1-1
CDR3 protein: CASSPTRDTEAFF

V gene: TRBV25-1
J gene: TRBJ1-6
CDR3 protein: CASSPGDRGNHSPLHF

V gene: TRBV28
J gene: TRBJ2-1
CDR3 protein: CASSLYTLAGARNEQFF

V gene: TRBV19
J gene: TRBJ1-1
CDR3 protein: CASSIGTEAFF

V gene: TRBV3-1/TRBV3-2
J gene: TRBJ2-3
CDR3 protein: CASGRIRDTQYF

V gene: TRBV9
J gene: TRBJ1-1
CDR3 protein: CASSVGGNNPAQNTEAFF

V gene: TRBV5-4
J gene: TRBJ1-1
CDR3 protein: CASSLEWSGTEAFF

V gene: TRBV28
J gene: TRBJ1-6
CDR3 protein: CASSSGRNSPLHF

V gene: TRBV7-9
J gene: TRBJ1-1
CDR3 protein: CASSRATVRTEAFF

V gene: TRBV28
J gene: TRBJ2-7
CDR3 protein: CASSLKPYEQYF

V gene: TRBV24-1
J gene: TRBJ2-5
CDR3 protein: CATSALAGRGPETQYF

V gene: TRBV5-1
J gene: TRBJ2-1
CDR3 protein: CASSLETGTLTNEQFF

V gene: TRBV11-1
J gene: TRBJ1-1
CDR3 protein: CASSLDGGTEAFF

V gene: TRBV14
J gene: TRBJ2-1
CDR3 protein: CASSQDLLADFNEQFF

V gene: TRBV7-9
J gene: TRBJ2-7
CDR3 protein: CASTSTAGNPYEQYF

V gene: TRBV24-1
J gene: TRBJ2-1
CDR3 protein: CATTGLADNEQFF

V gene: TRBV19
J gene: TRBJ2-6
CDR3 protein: CASSRDRGTGANVLTF

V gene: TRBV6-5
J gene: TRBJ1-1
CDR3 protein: CASIQTGGFEAFF

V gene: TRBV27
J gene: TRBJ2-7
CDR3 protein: CASSLRGPYEQYF

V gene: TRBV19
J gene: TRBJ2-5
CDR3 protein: CASSIDVEETQYF

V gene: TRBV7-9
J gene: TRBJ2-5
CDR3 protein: CASSLVTSGSETQYF